The 21 T cell receptor beta chains below were found in one sample sequenced in a study of T cell repertoires in cytomegalovirus infection. TCRdb processed the reads anew with MiXCR; each CDR3 protein has one entry. The table lists some 270,000 distinct CDR3 sequences, over 15% of them singletons. The sequenced sample was CD8+ T cells from PBMCs. Receptors originate from a human donor in good health (CMV status not recorded). Some clones in this sample may be carry-over from other donors' samples.

This clonotype was recorded a few times. The chain has TRBV29-1 and TRBJ1-2; tentatively, D is TRBD1 (5 bases). The V and J ends lost 2 bases and 6 bases respectively, with 10 bases between them. In germline, CDR1 is SQVTM, CDR2 ANQGSEA. The CDR3 contains 12 residues. This CDR3 reads CSVERDLDGYTF. In DNA, the CDR3 is TGCAGCGTTGAAAGGGACCTTGATGGCTACACCTTC. Full variable domain (rest looked up from reference TRBV29-1 and TRBJ1-2): SAVISQKPSRDICQRGTSLTIQCQVDSQVTMMFWYRQQPGQSLTLIATANQGSEATYESGFVIDKFPISRPNLTFSTLTVSNMSPEDSSIYLCSVERDLDGYTFGSGTRLTVV.

This clonotype was counted only a few times. The chain uses TRBV7-4 and TRBJ2-3; 7 bases match TRBD1. CDR1 and CDR2 from the germline V gene are SGHVT and SQSDAQ. V shed 6 bases, J shed 6 bases, and the junction held 18 bases outside the gene matches. The CDR3 loop spans 17 amino acids. The CDR3 DNA sequence: TGTGCCAGCAGACTTCTATCGAGACAGGGCCCAGGGGATACGCAGTATTTT. Translation gives CASRLLSRQGPGDTQYF.

This clonotype appeared many times. The CDR3 DNA follows: TGTGCCAGCAGCCAACCCGGGAGATCCTACGAGCAGTACTTC. Translation gives CASSQPGRSYEQYF. This rearrangement joins TRBV7-8 to TRBJ2-7; maybe TRBD2 (6 bases). CDR3 length: 14 residues. Germline-derived CDR1 and CDR2 are SGHVS and FQNEAQ. V was shortened by 5 bases and J by 1 base, with 12 bases between the two germline ends.

This clonotype has only one observation. The CDR3 DNA follows: TGCAGTGCTAGAGATTTCCGGACAGGGCGAACCTACGAGCAGTACTTC. It yields the protein CSARDFRTGRTYEQYF. The rearrangement uses TRBV20-1 and TRBJ2-7, with 8 bases fitting TRBD1. The CDR3 is 16 amino acids. Germline V lookup: CDR1 DFQATT, CDR2 SNEGSKA (reference sequence). V was pared by 0 bases and J by 2 bases, with 9 bases of the junction left unmatched.

This clonotype was observed many times. This sequence joins TRBV7-8 and TRBJ1-1; the D is unclear. The CDR3 has 15 residues. Germline V gene data show CDR1 as SGHVS and CDR2 as FQNEAQ. V was cut by 2 bases and J by 6 bases, with 16 bases left in between. The DNA of the CDR3 is TGTGCCAGCAGCTTATTCGCTGCAGACAAGGCTGAAGCTTTCTTT. This sequence encodes CASSLFAADKAEAFF.

The chain uses TRBV6-6 and TRBJ1-1; D unclear. CDR1 is MNHNY and CDR2 is SVGAGI in the germline V gene (reference sequence). The CDR3 loop spans 14 amino acids. V was pared by 2 bases and J by 0 bases, with 7 bases between. Written as DNA, the CDR3 is TGTGCCAGCAGTTACGGCAGTATGAACACTGAAGCTTTCTTT. Its protein product is CASSYGSMNTEAFF.

The V call is TRBV6-2 or TRBV6-3, the J call TRBJ2-7; D is unclear. There are 14 residues in the CDR3. The germline V gene has CDR1 MNHEY and CDR2 SVGEGT. Trimming removed 5 bases at V and 2 bases at J, with 13 bases between. The CDR3 DNA is TGTGCCAGCAGTCGTGACTCCCAGGCCTACGAGCAGTACTTC. Translating gives CASSRDSQAYEQYF.

The chain combines TRBV12-3 or TRBV12-4 with TRBJ2-3; TRBD2 might be the D (5 bases). The CDR3 loop spans 15 amino acids. Trimming pared 3 bases from V and 0 bases from J, leaving 10 bases between. The CDR3: CASSFSRTSTDTQYF. The CDR3 bases are TGTGCCAGCAGTTTTTCGAGGACTAGCACAGATACGCAGTATTTT.

There are many counts of this clonotype. The rearrangement uses TRBV19 and TRBJ1-5; TRBD1 is a possible D gene (5 bases). Germline-derived CDR1 and CDR2 are LNHDA and SQIVND (reference sequence). The CDR3 loop spans 15 amino acids. The germline V and J ends were trimmed by 4 bases and 0 bases, with 10 bases remaining between them. DNA of the CDR3: TGTGCCAGTAGTAGGTACGACAGTAGCAATCAGCCCCAGCATTTT. Residues: CASSRYDSSNQPQHF.

This clonotype appeared a few times. The chain uses TRBV4-3 and TRBJ2-6; no clear D. The CDR3 has 17 amino acids. V dropped 0 bases and J dropped 0 bases, with 9 bases sitting between them. Per germline, CDR1 LGHNA and CDR2 YSLEER. The CDR3 sequence: CASSQDPRPSGANVLTF. CDR3 bases: TGCGCCAGCAGCCAAGATCCTAGGCCCTCTGGGGCCAACGTCCTGACTTTC.

This clonotype was recorded a few times. The chain recombines TRBV11-2 with TRBJ1-1; TRBD1 is a possible D gene (5 bases). The germline V gene encodes CDR1 SGHAT and CDR2 FQNNGV. This CDR3 has 17 amino acids. Trimming stripped 3 bases from V and 3 bases from J, with 20 bases between. CDR3 bases: TGTGCCAGCAGCTTTTGGGGGGGAAGAGATACCTACACTGAAGCTTTCTTT. Translating it yields CASSFWGGRDTYTEAFF.

About this clonotype: This could be a read error, since a much larger clone is one nucleotide away. The chain links TRBV12-5 to TRBJ1-1; D unresolved. CDR3 length: 14 residues. The V gene's germline CDR1 is LGHNT and CDR2 FRNRAP. The CDR3 sequence: CACGFGRMNTEAFF. CDR3 nucleotide sequence: TGTGCTTGTGGTTTTGGGAGGATGAACACTGAAGCTTTCTTT. Filled out from reference TRBV12-5 and TRBJ1-1, the complete variable domain reads DARVTQTPRHKVTEMGQEVTMRCQPILGHNTVFWYRQTMMQGLELLAYFRNRAPLDDSGMPKDRFSAEMPDATLATLKIQPSEPRDSAVYFCACGFGRMNTEAFFGQGTRLTVV.

This clonotype was seen a few times. This rearrangement joins TRBV6-5 to TRBJ1-3; maybe TRBD1 (5 bases). The CDR3 is made up of 16 amino acids. The germline V and J ends were trimmed by 0 bases and 0 bases, with 9 bases remaining between them. Germline loops: CDR1 MNHEY, CDR2 SVGAGI. The CDR3 region has the DNA TGTGCCAGCAGTTACTCGGGACCGTTCTCTGGAAACACCATATATTTT. As protein: CASSYSGPFSGNTIYF.

As DNA, the CDR3 is TGTGCCAGCAGTTATTCCGGACAGGGTCCCTCCCTTTCCTACGAGCAGTACTTC. As protein: CASSYSGQGPSLSYEQYF. This chain links TRBV6-6 with TRBJ2-7; 8 positions agree with TRBD1. Germline V gene sequence: CDR1 MNHNY, CDR2 SVGAGI (reference sequence). V dropped 3 bases and J dropped 1; count of bases not matched to a gene: 14. This CDR3 contains 18 residues.

This clonotype was observed at least ten times. The rearrangement joins TRBV7-8 to TRBJ2-1; D might be TRBD1 (6 bases). V lost 4 bases, J lost 9 bases, and 16 bases lay in between. Germline CDR1 is SGHVS and CDR2 is FQNEAQ. This CDR3 is built from 14 residues. This CDR3 is CASSWGHRYPEQFF. The DNA for the CDR3 is TGTGCCAGCAGCTGGGGACACCGTTATCCTGAGCAGTTCTTC.

A few counts support this clonotype. The chain joins TRBV9 to TRBJ2-3; 7 bases match TRBD1. V trimming: 2 bases; J trimming: 0 bases; junction bases outside the gene matches: 6. CDR1 SGDLS and CDR2 YYNGEE come from the germline V gene. The CDR3 is 16 amino acids. CDR3: CASSVGTVPSTDTQYF. As DNA, the CDR3 is TGTGCCAGCAGCGTCGGGACAGTCCCTAGCACAGATACGCAGTATTTT. The whole variable domain, filled in from reference TRBV9 and TRBJ2-3, reads DSGVTQTPKHLITATGQRVTLRCSPRSGDLSVYWYQQSLDQGLQFLIQYYNGEERAKGNILERFSAQQFPDLHSELNLSSLELGDSALYFCASSVGTVPSTDTQYFGPGTRLTVL.

J is TRBJ2-1 and V is TRBV7-4, with 10 positions matching TRBD1. CDR3 length: 15 residues. The germline gives CDR1 SGHVT, CDR2 SQSDAQ. Germline trimming cut 5 bases from V and 6 bases from J; bases unmatched to any gene: 7. The CDR3: CASSLGTGVSNEQFF. The CDR3 DNA reads as TGTGCCAGCAGCCTCGGGACAGGGGTTAGCAATGAGCAGTTCTTC.

This chain uses TRBV12-3 or TRBV12-4 with TRBJ2-7, with 8 nucleotides matching TRBD2. The CDR3 runs 16 residues. Unmatched junction bases numbered 13, after V lost 6 bases and J lost 3 bases. The CDR3 DNA follows: TGTGCCAGCAGCGGGGGGGGGGTGCCTTTGTTCTACGAGCAGTACTTC. Its protein is CASSGGGVPLFYEQYF.

This clonotype has a count of ten or more. V and J are TRBV6-5 and TRBJ2-1; TRBD2 agrees at 7 bases. V lost 0 bases and J lost 5; bases outside the gene matches: 4. This CDR3 is 15 amino acids long. Germline V gives CDR1 MNHEY, CDR2 SVGAGI. Here the CDR3 DNA reads TGTGCCAGCAGTTACTCGGCGGGGGATAACAATGAGCAGTTCTTC. Translating gives CASSYSAGDNNEQFF.

This clonotype was counted at least ten times. The V and J genes are TRBV28 and TRBJ1-4; D remains unclear. The germline V gene encodes CDR1 MDHEN and CDR2 SYDVKM. The CDR3 contains 14 residues. V lost 5 bases, J lost 2 bases, and 9 bases lay in between. The CDR3 loop is CASSPAITNEKLFF. In DNA form, the CDR3 reads TGTGCCAGCAGTCCCGCAATTACTAATGAAAAACTGTTTTTT.

Remarks on this clonotype: A much larger clone lies one base from this, so it may be a read error. The rearrangement uses TRBV6-1 and TRBJ2-2; D may be TRBD2 (5 bases). The CDR3 runs 15 residues. Germline V gene lookup returns CDR1 MNHNS and CDR2 SASEGT. The CDR3 DNA reads as TGTGCCAGCAGGGTGGACCGATCGAACACCGGGGAGCCGTTTTTT. The encoded protein is CASRVDRSNTGEPFF.